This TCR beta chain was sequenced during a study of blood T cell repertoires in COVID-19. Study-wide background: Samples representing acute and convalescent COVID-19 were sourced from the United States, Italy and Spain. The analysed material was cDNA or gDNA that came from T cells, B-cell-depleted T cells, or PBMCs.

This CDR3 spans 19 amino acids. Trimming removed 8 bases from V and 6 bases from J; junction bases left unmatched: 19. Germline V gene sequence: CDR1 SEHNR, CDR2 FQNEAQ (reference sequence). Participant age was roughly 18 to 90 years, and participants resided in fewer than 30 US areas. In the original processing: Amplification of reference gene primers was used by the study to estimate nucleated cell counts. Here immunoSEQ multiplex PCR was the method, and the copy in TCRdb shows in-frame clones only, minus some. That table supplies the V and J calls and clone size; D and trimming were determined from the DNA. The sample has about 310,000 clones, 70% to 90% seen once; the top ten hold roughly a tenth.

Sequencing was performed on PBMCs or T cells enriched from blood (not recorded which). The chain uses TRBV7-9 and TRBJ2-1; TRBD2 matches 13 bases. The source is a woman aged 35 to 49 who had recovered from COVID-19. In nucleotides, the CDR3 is TGTGCCAGCCTCCTCCCAACTAGCGGGAGGGCCCCGACCTTCAATGAGCAGTTCTTC. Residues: CASLLPTSGRAPTFNEQFF.